This TCR beta chain derives from a study of T-cell memory formation after mild COVID-19 (TCRdb year 2021). Context from the whole study: Most TCR sequence clusters were specific to one of the two donors. Two young, previously healthy adult volunteers made up the cohort, one male and one female. T-cell clones expanding and contracting after mild COVID-19 in two donors were tracked by longitudinal TCRalpha and TCRbeta repertoire sequencing.

Sequencing instrument: Illumina NovaSeq 6000. TCRalpha and TCRbeta cDNA libraries were built by 5'RACE with constant-segment primers, adding sample barcodes and unique molecular identifiers. Trizol reagent was used to extract RNA from every sample. Amplification of the libraries took two PCR steps, and the second step added a second sample barcode plus Illumina TruSeq adapters. Sequencing of libraries was performed on an Illumina NovaSeq with 2 x 150 bp paired-end reads. Per the source publication's procedure: Reads were demultiplexed and collapsed into UMI-guided consensus sequences with migec v1.2.7. With mixcr v2.1.11, UMI consensuses were aligned to TRA and TRB V and J templates and assembled into clonotypes. Clonotypes were classified as expanded or contracted when called significant by both edgeR and NoisET, with noise models trained on biological replicates. edgeR calls used a false discovery rate-adjusted p below 0.01 and a log2 fold-change threshold of 1. As an exploratory analysis of dynamics, max-normalized trajectories of the 1000 most abundant clonotypes were examined with PCA combined with hierarchical clustering. Separately sequenced CD4+ and CD8+ repertoires were used to assign the CD4 or CD8 phenotype of responding clones. Using fastp trimming at Q25 and MiXCR clonotype assembly, TCRdb reanalyzed the public sequencing data and kept in-frame beta chains. Rows are combined by CDR3 protein, so each entry shows the most common genes and DNA. TCRdb, not the original authors, processed these V and J calls. The sample table lists 44,000 or so distinct CDR3 sequences, roughly 9.8% of them with a count of one. Clones ranked in the top ten supply about 12% of the sample.

Regarding this clonotype: Its antigen has not been determined. No base quality values were provided; no much bigger clone lies one nucleotide off.

Ficoll-Paque density gradient centrifugation was the method used to isolate PBMCs. What the study reported, not specific to this receptor: Contracting CD4+ clones turned up mainly in the CM and EM memory subsets, whereas EMRA was where CD8+ clones were enriched. Clones contracting from day 15 to 85 had balanced CD4/CD8 phenotypes, while a second wave expanding from day 15 to 37 was biased towards CD4+. Whether the second-wave clones peaking on day 37 were SARS-CoV-2 specific was not confirmed. The detection of some responding clones in pre-infection memory suggests that pre-existing cross-reactive memory T cells joined the SARS-CoV-2 response. Only two mild cases were covered by the study, and larger cohorts that include severe cases with pre-infection samples were considered necessary.

The germline ends are 23 bases apart after V is trimmed by 2 bases and J by 3 bases. The CDR3 holds 18 amino acids from the cysteine to the phenylalanine. Only the CDR3 part of the read is kept: 54 bases, read in frame from the first base. According to the germline V gene, CDR1 reads SGHDN and CDR2 reads FVKESK. This TCR was recovered from an adult woman who had mild COVID-19 (a few samples of this study predate the infection). The sample titles of this study are shuffled in the database, so cell type and time point are left out; the donor was told from shared clones. The sample was PBMCs or a T cell subset sorted from them (not recorded which). The chain joins TRBV14 to TRBJ2-7; the D gene remains uncertain. The CDR3 protein is CASSQFSPNSVWGYEQYF. The sequenced DNA: TGTGCCAGCAGCCAATTTTCTCCCAATTCTGTTTGGGGCTACGAGCAGTACTTC.